This TCR beta chain was captured by sequencing in a study of monozygotic twins with inflammatory bowel disease (dated by TCRdb to the late 2010s). For the wider study: In total, 28 monozygotic twin pairs made up the full study: 19 Danish pairs, all IBD-discordant, plus nine German pairs, of which four were IBD-concordant and five were IBD-discordant. Within discordant pairs, disease-associated traits were sought mainly by comparing IBD patients with their genetically identical healthy co-twins. Each individual had, on average, about 151 000 unique TCRalpha sequences and 181 000 unique TCRbeta sequences available for analysis. Study-wide conclusions, independent of this receptor: Differing immunosuppressive treatments among patients may have added background noise and inter-individual variability to the repertoires. The results gave no support for a single strong signal or clonotype linked to IBD. Repertoire similarity did not differ between concordant and discordant twins, possibly due to limited statistical power. IBD patients shared fewer clonotypes with other individuals than healthy twins did, most markedly in patients showing signs of disease activity. The analysis was unable to tell apart different T cell subtypes. IBD patients had lower TCRbeta repertoire diversity, measured by the inverse Simpson index, than their healthy co-twins.

On this clonotype itself: The antigen it recognizes is unknown.

Receptor libraries were prepared by 5' RACE. The input for every TCR library was around 3,800 ng of total RNA. cDNA was synthesized with SMARTScribe reverse transcriptase in eight separate reactions per sample. During cDNA synthesis, template switching introduced unique molecular identifiers that contained a 6-nucleotide sample barcode. Two nested PCRs of about 17 and 10 cycles amplified the TCRalpha and TCRbeta cDNA, and bead purification followed each PCR. Before amplification, the cDNA was treated with uracil DNA-glycosylase and purified using the QIAquick PCR purification kit. In the second PCR, Illumina TruSeq-compatible adapters and sample-specific barcodes were added. Library quality and concentration were checked on TapeStation and Qubit, and libraries were pooled at around 5 ng each. The pooled libraries were sequenced with 2 x 100 bp reads and custom sequencing primers on an Illumina HiSeq2500 single-index Rapid Run. As for the original processing: MiGEC version 1.2.6 was used for UMI-based consensus assembly, which corrected PCR and sequencing errors. MiXCR version 2.1.1 was used for V(D)J alignment, clonotype assembly and CDR3 extraction. To normalise gene usage, clonotype sharing and MAIT/NKT TCR abundance, the analysis used the top 1000, 10 000 and 20 000 clonotypes per sample. After downsampling to 27 000 UMIs, diversity was calculated as the inverse Simpson index using the vegan R package. Statistical testing used paired Mann-Whitney U tests on the discordant twin pairs and applied Benjamini-Hochberg correction for multiple testing. TCRdb reprocessed the public reads and reports one entry per CDR3 protein sequence, without DNA. Clone size and V and J calls follow TCRdb, not the original study. This sample's table lists around 200,000 distinct CDR3 sequences. The ten largest clones take up roughly 1.5% of the sample.

As encoded in the germline V gene (reference sequence), CDR1 is MNHEY while CDR2 is SMNVEV. The CDR3 starts with the cysteine, ends with the phenylalanine, and has 13 residues. Only the protein is available. An approximately 2.5 ml peripheral blood sample was drawn into PAXgene tubes per donor and stored at -80°C. Without any T cell sorting, total RNA was extracted from whole blood using the PAXgene blood miRNA kit on an automated QIAcube. Peripheral blood from monozygotic twin pairs concordant or discordant for inflammatory bowel disease was subjected to deep TCRalpha and TCRbeta repertoire profiling with unique molecular barcoding. Smoking habits were recorded for all twin pairs, with individuals classified as current, former or never smokers.

This sequence was found in a human donor with ulcerative colitis or Crohn's disease, or a healthy co-twin of an affected twin (not recorded which). Recombination joined TRBV27 with TRBJ2-7; TCRdb indicates TRBD2, and absent DNA this call remains unverified. The sample consisted of blood. Here the CDR3 is given as CATKLAPGYEQYF.